This T cell receptor beta chain originates from a study of blood T cell repertoires in COVID-19. The CDR3 runs to 17 residues. Repertoires were generated with immunoSEQ multiplex PCR, while TCRdb's copy carries only in-frame clones and drops some. Of more than 75,000 clones listed, about 83% are singletons. V gene TRBV1 combines with J gene TRBJ1-5; TRBD1, the table's D call, lacks a check against the DNA. TRBV1 is labeled a pseudogene. Sequenced sample: peripheral blood. The sequence derives from a woman in her 70s with acute or convalescent COVID-19. For the CDR3, the DNA is TGCACCAGCAGCCAAGATAGAGGGACAGCTAGCAATCAGCCCCAGCATTTT. Amino acid sequence: CTSSQDRGTASNQPQHF.